These T cell receptor beta chains were read from a single sample in a study of cytomegalovirus exposure and HLA in healthy donors. Method: immunoSEQ multiplex PCR; TCRdb's copy keeps in-frame clones and lacks some. Of around 100,000 clones listed, about 70% are singletons. Material: PBMCs. These receptor sequences come from a woman younger than 45 in good health and CMV-seronegative. The CDR3 runs from the conserved cysteine through the conserved F or W. A D gene is named only where the DNA matches it firmly. Size is stated for part of the rows, as once, few or many counts, or as a class when the clone is expanded.

J: TRBJ1-2
size: -
V: TRBV6-5
D: -
CDR3: CASSLNPRDNFGYTF
DNA: TGTGCCAGCAGTTTAAACCCTCGGGACAATTTCGGCTACACCTTC

J: TRBJ1-2
size: -
V: TRBV7-8
D: -
CDR3: CASAPGGDYGYTF
DNA: TGTGCCAGCGCCCCGGGAGGAGACTATGGCTACACCTTC

J: TRBJ1-3
size: -
V: TRBV30
D: -
CDR3: CAWSGHSGNTIYF
DNA: TGTGCCTGGAGTGGACACTCCGGAAACACCATATATTTT

J: TRBJ2-1
size: -
V: TRBV30
D: -
CDR3: CAWSRGGNEQFF
DNA: TGTGCCTGGAGCAGGGGCGGCAATGAGCAGTTCTTC

J: TRBJ1-2
size: -
V: TRBV6-6
D: TRBD1
CDR3: CASSYSSQGGGYTF
DNA: TGTGCCAGCAGTTACTCGAGTCAGGGGGGCGGCTACACCTTC

J: TRBJ1-1
size: -
V: TRBV7-3
D: -
CDR3: CASSPNPGPITEAFF
DNA: TGTGCCAGCAGCCCGAACCCGGGTCCGATCACTGAAGCTTTCTTT

J: TRBJ2-5
size: -
V: TRBV5-8
D: TRBD1
CDR3: CASSSSGQGGWETQYF
DNA: TGTGCCAGCAGCTCCTCCGGACAGGGAGGATGGGAGACCCAGTACTTC

J: TRBJ2-1
size: -
V: TRBV27
D: -
CDR3: CASSRGASYNEQFF
DNA: TGTGCCAGCTCACGGGGGGCCTCCTACAATGAGCAGTTCTTC

J: TRBJ2-5
size: few
V: TRBV7-7
D: TRBD1
CDR3: CASSYSGQGGETQYF
DNA: TGTGCCAGCAGCTACTCGGGACAGGGAGGGGAGACCCAGTACTTC

J: TRBJ1-1
size: -
V: TRBV28
D: -
CDR3: CASSLYGVSGTEAFF
DNA: TGTGCCAGCAGTTTATACGGGGTGTCGGGCACTGAAGCTTTCTTT